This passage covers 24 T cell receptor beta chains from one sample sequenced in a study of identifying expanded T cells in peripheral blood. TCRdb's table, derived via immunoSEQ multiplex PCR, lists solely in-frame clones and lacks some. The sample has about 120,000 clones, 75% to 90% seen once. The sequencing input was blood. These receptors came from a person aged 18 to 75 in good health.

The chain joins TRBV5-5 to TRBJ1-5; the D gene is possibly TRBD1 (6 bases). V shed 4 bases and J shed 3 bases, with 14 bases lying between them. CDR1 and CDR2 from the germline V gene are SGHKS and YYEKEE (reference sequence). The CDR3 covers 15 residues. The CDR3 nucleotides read TGTGCCAGCAGCCCAGGGGCAACCTACAATCAGCCCCAGCATTTT. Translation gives CASSPGATYNQPQHF.

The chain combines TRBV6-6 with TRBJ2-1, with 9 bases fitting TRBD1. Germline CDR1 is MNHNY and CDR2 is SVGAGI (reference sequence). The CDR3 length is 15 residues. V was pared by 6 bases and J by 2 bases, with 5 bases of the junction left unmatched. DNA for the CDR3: TGTGCCAGCAGCCAACAGGGGGCGGCCTACAATGAGCAGTTCTTC. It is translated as CASSQQGAAYNEQFF.

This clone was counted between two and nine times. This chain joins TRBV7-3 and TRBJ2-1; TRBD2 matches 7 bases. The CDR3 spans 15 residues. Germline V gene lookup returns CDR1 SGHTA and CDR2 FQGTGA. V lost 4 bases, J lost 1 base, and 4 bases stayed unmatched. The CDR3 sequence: CASSSTSSSYNEQFF. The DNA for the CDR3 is TGTGCCAGCAGCTCGACTAGCTCGTCCTACAATGAGCAGTTCTTC.

The CDR3: CASSVTGATNEKLFF. DNA for the CDR3: TGTGCCAGCAGCGTTACAGGGGCAACTAATGAAAAACTGTTTTTT. The V gene is TRBV9, the J gene TRBJ1-4, with 7 bases lining up with TRBD1. The CDR3 is 15 residues long. V gave up 2 bases and J gave up 0 bases; unmatched junction bases: 1. Germline CDR1 reads SGDLS; CDR2 reads YYNGEE.

This CDR3 reads CASSRDRDGKLFF. The CDR3 nucleotides are TGCGCCAGCAGCCGCGACAGGGACGGGAAACTGTTTTTT. This rearrangement joins TRBV5-1 to TRBJ1-4, with 7 nucleotides matching TRBD1. Germline lookup yields CDR1 SGHRS and CDR2 YFSETQ. There are 13 residues in the CDR3. V lost 4 bases, J lost 11 bases, and 8 bases stayed unmatched.

The chain's CDR3 is CSVVLGVYGYTF. The CDR3 nucleotides read TGCAGCGTTGTATTGGGGGTGTATGGCTACACCTTC. This chain connects TRBV29-1 to TRBJ1-2, with D maybe TRBD1 (5 bases). Trimming took off 4 bases at V and 5 bases at J, with 11 bases between the two ends. Germline CDR1 SQVTM, CDR2 ANQGSEA. CDR3 length: 12 residues.

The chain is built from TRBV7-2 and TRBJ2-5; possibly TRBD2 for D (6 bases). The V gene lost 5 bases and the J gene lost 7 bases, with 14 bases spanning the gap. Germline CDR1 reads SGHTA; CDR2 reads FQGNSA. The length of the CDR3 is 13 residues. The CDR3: CASSQLATGTQYF. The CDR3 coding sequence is TGTGCCAGCAGCCAGCTAGCGACGGGGACCCAGTACTTC.

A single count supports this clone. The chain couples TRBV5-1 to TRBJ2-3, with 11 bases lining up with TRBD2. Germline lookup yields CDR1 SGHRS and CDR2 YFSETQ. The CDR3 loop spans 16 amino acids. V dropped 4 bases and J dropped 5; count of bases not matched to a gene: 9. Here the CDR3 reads CASSILLAGGRDTQYF. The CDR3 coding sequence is TGCGCCAGCAGCATCCTCCTAGCGGGGGGCCGAGATACGCAGTATTTT.

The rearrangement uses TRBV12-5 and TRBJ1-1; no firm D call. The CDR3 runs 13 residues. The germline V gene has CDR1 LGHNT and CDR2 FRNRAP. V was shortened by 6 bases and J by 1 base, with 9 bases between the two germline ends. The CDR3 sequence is CASGHGSNTEAFF. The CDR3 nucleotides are TGTGCTAGTGGGCACGGGTCGAACACTGAAGCTTTCTTT. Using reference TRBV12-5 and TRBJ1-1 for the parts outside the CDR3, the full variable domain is DARVTQTPRHKVTEMGQEVTMRCQPILGHNTVFWYRQTMMQGLELLAYFRNRAPLDDSGMPKDRFSAEMPDATLATLKIQPSEPRDSAVYFCASGHGSNTEAFFGQGTRLTVV.

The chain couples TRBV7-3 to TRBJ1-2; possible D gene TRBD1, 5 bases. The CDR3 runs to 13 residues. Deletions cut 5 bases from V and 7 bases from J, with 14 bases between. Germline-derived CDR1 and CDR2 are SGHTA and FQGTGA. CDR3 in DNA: TGTGCCAGCAGCACGGGCAGTGGGGGTGGCTACACCTTC. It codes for CASSTGSGGGYTF.

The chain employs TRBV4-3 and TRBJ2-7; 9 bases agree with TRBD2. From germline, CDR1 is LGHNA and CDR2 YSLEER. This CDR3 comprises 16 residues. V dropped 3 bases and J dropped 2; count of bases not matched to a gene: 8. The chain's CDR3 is CASSQETRGGTYEQYF. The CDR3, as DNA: TGCGCCAGCAGCCAGGAAACGCGGGGGGGGACCTACGAGCAGTACTTC.

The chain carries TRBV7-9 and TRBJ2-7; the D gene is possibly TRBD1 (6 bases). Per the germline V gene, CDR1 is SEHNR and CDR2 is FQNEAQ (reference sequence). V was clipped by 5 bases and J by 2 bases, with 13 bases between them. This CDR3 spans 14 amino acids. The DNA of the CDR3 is TGTGCCAGCAGCCTCCTGGACAGCACCTACGAGCAGTACTTC. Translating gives CASSLLDSTYEQYF.

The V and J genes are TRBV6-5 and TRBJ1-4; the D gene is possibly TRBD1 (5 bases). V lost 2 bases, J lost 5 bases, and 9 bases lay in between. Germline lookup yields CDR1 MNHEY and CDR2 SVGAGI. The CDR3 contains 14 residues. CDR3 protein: CASSYGGVNEKLFF. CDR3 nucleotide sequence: TGTGCCAGCAGTTACGGGGGGGTGAATGAAAAACTGTTTTTT.

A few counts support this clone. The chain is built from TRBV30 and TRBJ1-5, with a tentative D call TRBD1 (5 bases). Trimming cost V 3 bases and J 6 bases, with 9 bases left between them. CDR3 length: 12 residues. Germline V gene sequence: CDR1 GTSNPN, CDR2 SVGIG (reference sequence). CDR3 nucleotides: TGTGCCTGGAGCCTTGGGGGTCAGCCCCAGCATTTT. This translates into CAWSLGGQPQHF.

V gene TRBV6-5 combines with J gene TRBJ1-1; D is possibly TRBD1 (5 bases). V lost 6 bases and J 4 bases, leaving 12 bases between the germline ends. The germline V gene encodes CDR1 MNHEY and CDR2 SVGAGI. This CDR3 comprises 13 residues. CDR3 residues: CASRQGSGTEAFF. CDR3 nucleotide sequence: TGTGCCAGCAGGCAGGGATCGGGCACTGAAGCTTTCTTT.

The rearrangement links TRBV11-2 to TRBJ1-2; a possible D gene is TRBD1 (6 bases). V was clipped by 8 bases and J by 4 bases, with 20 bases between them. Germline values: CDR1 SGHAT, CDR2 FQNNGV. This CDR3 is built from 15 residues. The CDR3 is CASGRQASSSYGYTF. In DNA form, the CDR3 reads TGTGCCAGCGGACGACAGGCTTCCTCCTCCTATGGCTACACCTTC.

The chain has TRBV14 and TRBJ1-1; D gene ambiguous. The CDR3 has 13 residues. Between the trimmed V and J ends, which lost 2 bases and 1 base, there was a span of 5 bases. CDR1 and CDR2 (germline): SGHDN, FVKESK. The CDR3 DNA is TGTGCCAGCAGCCAATCAAAGAACACTGAAGCTTTCTTT. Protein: CASSQSKNTEAFF.

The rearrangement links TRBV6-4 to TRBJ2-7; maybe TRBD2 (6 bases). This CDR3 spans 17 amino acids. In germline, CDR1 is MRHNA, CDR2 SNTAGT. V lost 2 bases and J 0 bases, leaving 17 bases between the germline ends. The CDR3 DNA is TGTGCCAGCAGTGACCCCCCGGAGGGCTCAAACTCCTACGAGCAGTACTTC. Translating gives CASSDPPEGSNSYEQYF.

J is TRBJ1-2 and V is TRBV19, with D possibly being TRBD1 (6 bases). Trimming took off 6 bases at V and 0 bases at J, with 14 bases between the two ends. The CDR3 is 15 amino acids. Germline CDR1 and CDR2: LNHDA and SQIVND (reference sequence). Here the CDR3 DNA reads TGTGCCAGTAGAGAGCCAGGGGTAGCTAACTATGGCTACACCTTC. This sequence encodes CASREPGVANYGYTF.

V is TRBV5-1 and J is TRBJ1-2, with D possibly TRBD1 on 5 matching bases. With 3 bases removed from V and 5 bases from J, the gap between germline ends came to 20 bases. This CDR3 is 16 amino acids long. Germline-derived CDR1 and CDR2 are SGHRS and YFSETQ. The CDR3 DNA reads TGCGCCAGCAGCTCGGTCGGATTATCAAAGGGGTATGGCTACACCTTC. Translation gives CASSSVGLSKGYGYTF. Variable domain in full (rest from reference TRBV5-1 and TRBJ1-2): KAGVTQTPRYLIKTRGQQVTLSCSPISGHRSVSWYQQTPGQGLQFLFEYFSETQRNKGNFPGRFSGRQFSNSRSEMNVSTLELGDSALYLCASSSVGLSKGYGYTFGSGTRLTVV.

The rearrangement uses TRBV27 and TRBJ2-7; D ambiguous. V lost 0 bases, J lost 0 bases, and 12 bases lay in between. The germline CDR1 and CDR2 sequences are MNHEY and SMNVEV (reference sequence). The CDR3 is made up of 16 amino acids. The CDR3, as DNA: TGTGCCAGCAGTTTATCGGTCAGTCCGATCTCCTACGAGCAGTACTTC. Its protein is CASSLSVSPISYEQYF.

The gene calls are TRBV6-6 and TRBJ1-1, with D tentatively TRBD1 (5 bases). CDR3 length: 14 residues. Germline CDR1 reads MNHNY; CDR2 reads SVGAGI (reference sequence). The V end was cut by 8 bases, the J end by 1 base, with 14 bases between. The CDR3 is CASLREGWNTEAFF. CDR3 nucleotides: TGTGCCAGCCTCAGGGAGGGGTGGAACACTGAAGCTTTCTTT.

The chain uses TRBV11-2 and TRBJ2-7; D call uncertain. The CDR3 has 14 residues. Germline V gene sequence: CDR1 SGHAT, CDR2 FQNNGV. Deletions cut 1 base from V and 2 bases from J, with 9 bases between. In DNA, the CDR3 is TGTGCCAGCAGCTTAGGTGGAGAACCCTACGAGCAGTACTTC. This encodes CASSLGGEPYEQYF.

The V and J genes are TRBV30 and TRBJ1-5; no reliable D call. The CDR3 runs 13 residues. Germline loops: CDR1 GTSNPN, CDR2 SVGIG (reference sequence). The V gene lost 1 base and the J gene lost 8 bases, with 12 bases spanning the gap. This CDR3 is CAWSEYGIEPQHF. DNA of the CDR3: TGTGCCTGGAGTGAGTACGGAATAGAGCCCCAGCATTTT.